This T cell receptor beta chain is from a study of T cell repertoires in cytomegalovirus infection (dated by TCRdb to the late 2010s). For context, the study as a whole: Recently identified HLA-C-restricted CMV epitopes, whose presentation resists viral immunomodulation, were targeted by peptide stimulations together with well-studied HLA-B-restricted epitopes. The HLA type of each donor mattered for the analysis, because public TCR beta signatures pointed to carriage of CMV infection along with the matching HLA type.

CDR1 LNHDA and CDR2 SQIVND are derived from the germline V gene (reference sequence). V is pared back by 1 base and J by 3 bases, with 7 bases lying between the germline termini. Counted from cysteine to phenylalanine, this CDR3 has 14 amino acids. The sequence is cut down to CDR3 DNA, 42 bases in frame from base 1. There are a few counts of this clonotype. This receptor's antigen is unknown. Per-base quality was not reported, and no clone a single base away is much larger than it. Findings and caveats that apply to the study as a whole: The ex vivo response was dominated by HLA-C-restricted CMV-specific TCR beta clonotypes, which also provided the single most frequent clonotype in two of eight donors. In both this cohort and an independent cohort of some 380 donors, the cumulative frequency of public TCR beta family members distinguished carriers of CMV infection plus the relevant HLA type.

TCRdb names Illumina HiSeq 1500 as the instrument used. TCRdb itself trimmed the public reads at Q25 with fastp, ran MiXCR and retained productive beta chains. Each CDR3 protein gets just one entry, which takes the most common genes and DNA from the rows behind it. The sample table lists 110,000 to 150,000 distinct CDR3 sequences, 30% to 40% of them with a count of one. 45% to 55% of the sample is held by the ten biggest clonotypes. The sample's treatment or condition label, decoded: in vitro stimulation with specific CMV peptide epitopes to enrich CMV-specific T cells. The input for sequencing was CD8+ T cells from cultured PBMCs, taken from culture after CMV antigen stimulation. The TCR was taken from a human donor in good health (CMV status not recorded). Some clones in this sample may be carry-over from other donors' samples. The sequence links TRBV19 to TRBJ1-5, with the D gene uncertain. The CDR3 protein sequence reads: CASSIVDHNQPQHF. The DNA sequence follows: TGTGCCAGTAGTATAGTGGACCACAATCAGCCCCAGCATTTT.